These 7 T cell receptor beta chains share one sample of origin, sequenced in a study of cytomegalovirus exposure and HLA in healthy donors. Primers included in the PCR were 60 Vbeta and 13 Jbeta primers. Using immunoSEQ multiplex PCR, the repertoire was profiled, and TCRdb retains in-frame clones only, with some absent. Here the sample spans about 51,000 clones, roughly four fifths being singletons. What was sequenced was PBMCs. The receptors stem from a boy aged 5-17 years in good health and CMV-seropositive.

Only a few counts were recorded for this clone. In nucleotides, the CDR3 is TGTGCCAGCAGCCACTCTAACCTGGGACTAGCGGGGGGGCGCTACAATGAGCAGTTCTTC. Amino acid sequence: CASSHSNLGLAGGRYNEQFF. The chain links TRBV4-2 to TRBJ2-1; TRBD2 agrees at 16 bases. The CDR3 length is 20 residues. The V gene end was trimmed by 3 bases and the J gene end by 3 bases; junction bases not matched to a gene: 11. The V gene's germline CDR1 is LGHNA and CDR2 YNFKEQ.

This chain connects TRBV14 to TRBJ2-7; TRBD2 might be the D (7 bases). Germline CDR1 and CDR2: SGHDN and FVKESK. The V end lost 4 bases, the J end lost 5 bases, and 15 bases lay between the germline ends. This CDR3 has 14 residues. The CDR3 DNA sequence: TGTGCCAGCAGCCCCCGCGGGGGCGGGAACGAGCAGTACTTC. This sequence encodes CASSPRGGGNEQYF.

V usage is TRBV19 and J usage is TRBJ2-5, with 8 bases lining up with TRBD2. The J call is doubtful: the DNA matches TRBJ2-7 better. The CDR3 is 14 residues long. Germline CDR1 and CDR2: LNHDA and SQIVND (reference sequence). The CDR3, as DNA: TGTGCCAGTAGTCTGAGCGGGGGCCGCTACGAGCAGTACTTC. Translated, it gives CASSLSGGRYEQYF.

The V gene is TRBV4-1, the J gene TRBJ1-4; a possible D gene is TRBD1 (6 bases). The germline V and J ends were trimmed by 4 bases and 0 bases, with 9 bases remaining between them. Germline loops: CDR1 MGHRA, CDR2 YSYEKL. The CDR3 runs to 15 residues. The CDR3 region has the DNA TGCGCCAGCAGCCTCACAGGGCCAACTAATGAAAAACTGTTTTTT. Translated, it gives CASSLTGPTNEKLFF.

This sequence joins TRBV19 and TRBJ2-3; 8 nucleotides line up with TRBD2. Losses at the gene ends were 3 bases for V and 6 bases for J; bases not matched to a gene: 8. Germline V CDR1 and CDR2: LNHDA, SQIVND (reference sequence). The CDR3 has 15 amino acids. CDR3 DNA: TGTGCCAGTAGTATCTGGACTAGCCGTCCCGATACGCAGTATTTT. Translated: CASSIWTSRPDTQYF.

The chain carries TRBV18 and TRBJ2-1, with D hard to call. Between the trimmed V and J ends, which lost 3 bases and 0 bases, there was a span of 6 bases. This CDR3 is 14 amino acids long. Germline V lookup: CDR1 KGHSH, CDR2 LQKENI. CDR3 coding DNA: TGTGCCAGCTCACCTTCCATCTCCTACAATGAGCAGTTCTTC. Residues: CASSPSISYNEQFF.

V gene TRBV2 combines with J gene TRBJ2-7; D might be TRBD1 (6 bases). The CDR3 is 15 residues long. The germline V and J ends were trimmed by 3 bases and 6 bases, with 18 bases remaining between them. CDR1 is SNHLY and CDR2 is FYNNEI in the germline V gene. CDR3 sequence (DNA): TGTGCCAGCAGTGATGATCCAGAGGGGGAACGCGAGCAGTACTTC. Protein product: CASSDDPEGEREQYF.